Sequencing of this TCR beta chain was carried out in a study of T cell responses to AZD1222 COVID-19 vaccine. CDR1 is SNHLY and CDR2 is FYNNEI in the germline V gene. The CDR3 runs 14 residues. The ends were cut back, 7 bases at V and 7 bases at J, with 14 bases in the middle. Study outcomes and limitations: Researchers took repertoire samples only after the peak T cell response had come. Increases in Spike-specific TCR breadth and depth were seen after two AZD1222 doses. Reports say nearly half of spike-specific TCRs go after unmutated variant regions.

Using immunoSEQ multiplex PCR, the repertoire was profiled, and TCRdb retains in-frame clones only, with some absent. The sample records some 110,000 clones, about 94% being singletons. Remarks on this clone: Antigen: not known.

Sample: peripheral blood, taken on day 0 of AZD1222 vaccination. This chain uses TRBV2 with TRBJ1-6; a weak D match, TRBD1 (5 bases). The sequence came from an adult in good health. The chain's CDR3 is CASTKAGGNSPLHF. The DNA of the CDR3 is TGTGCCAGCACGAAGGCGGGGGGAAATTCACCCCTCCACTTT.